This T cell receptor (beta chain) was captured by sequencing in a study of T-cell reconstitution after alpha-beta-depleted transplantation in children. Study results and limitations: Surviving recipient T cells and thymic progenitors underlay high day-60 TCRbeta diversity in some patients. A year had passed since transplant, and T-cell counts and diversity by then came mostly from newly produced T cells.

This clonotype has more than one count but fewer than ten. No antigen is known for it. As it was prepared, the TCRbeta library received unique molecular identifiers. TCRdb used MiXCR to reprocess the PCR reads, holding one entry per CDR3 protein. Among 780,000 or so distinct CDR3 sequences listed, under 20% were seen once. Unmatched junction bases numbered 8, after V lost 2 bases and J lost 7 bases. Germline loops: CDR1 SGHRS, CDR2 YFSETQ. The CDR3 spans 15 residues. The origin of this receptor is a male patient aged 10-17 years who had a stem cell transplant for acute lymphoblastic leukemia, so the T cells may come from the graft donor. The material sequenced was PBMCs, mostly from graft donor cells, taken 360 days after TCRalphabeta/CD19-depleted stem cell transplant. The chain combines TRBV5-1 with TRBJ2-1, with 8 bases aligning to TRBD2. The CDR3 nucleotides read TGCGCCAGCAGCTTTAGTACAGCGGGAGTTAATGAGCAGTTCTTC. It is translated as CASSFSTAGVNEQFF. Full variable domain (outside the CDR3, taken from reference TRBV5-1 and TRBJ2-1): KAGVTQTPRYLIKTRGQQVTLSCSPISGHRSVSWYQQTPGQGLQFLFEYFSETQRNKGNFPGRFSGRQFSNSRSEMNVSTLELGDSALYLCASSFSTAGVNEQFFGPGTRLTVL.